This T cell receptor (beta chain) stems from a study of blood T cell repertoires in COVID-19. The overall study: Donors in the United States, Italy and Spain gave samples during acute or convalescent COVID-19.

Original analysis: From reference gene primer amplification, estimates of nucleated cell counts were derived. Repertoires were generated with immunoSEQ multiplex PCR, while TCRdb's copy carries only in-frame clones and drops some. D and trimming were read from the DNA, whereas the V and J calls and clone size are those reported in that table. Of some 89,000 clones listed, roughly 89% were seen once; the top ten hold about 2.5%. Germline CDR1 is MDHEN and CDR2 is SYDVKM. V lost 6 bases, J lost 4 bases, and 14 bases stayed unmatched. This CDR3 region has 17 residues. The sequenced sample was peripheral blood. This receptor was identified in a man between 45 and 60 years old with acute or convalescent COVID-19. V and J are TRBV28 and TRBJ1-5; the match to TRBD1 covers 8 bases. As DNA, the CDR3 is TGTGCCAGCAGCCCACGAGCAGGGGGCGCATTTAATCAGCCCCAGCATTTT. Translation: CASSPRAGGAFNQPQHF. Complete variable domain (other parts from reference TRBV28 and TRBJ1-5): DVKVTQSSRYLVKRTGEKVFLECVQDMDHENMFWYRQDPGLGLRLIYFSYDVKMKEKGDIPEGYSVSREKKERFSLILESASTNQTSMYLCASSPRAGGAFNQPQHFGDGTRLSIL.